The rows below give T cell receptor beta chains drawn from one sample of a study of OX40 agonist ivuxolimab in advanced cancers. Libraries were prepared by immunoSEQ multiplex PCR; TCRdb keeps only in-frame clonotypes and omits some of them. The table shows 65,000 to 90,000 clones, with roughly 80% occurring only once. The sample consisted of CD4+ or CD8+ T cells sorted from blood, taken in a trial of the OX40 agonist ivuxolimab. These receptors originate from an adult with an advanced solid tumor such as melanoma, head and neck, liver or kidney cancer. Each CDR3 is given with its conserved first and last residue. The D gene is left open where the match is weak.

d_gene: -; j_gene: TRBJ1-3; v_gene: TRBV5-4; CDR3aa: CASSSGGGYSGNTIYF
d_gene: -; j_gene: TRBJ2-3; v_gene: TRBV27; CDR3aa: CASSSAGAGEDTQYF
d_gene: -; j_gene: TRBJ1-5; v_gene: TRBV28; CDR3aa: CASSLYDLAMVRNQPQHF
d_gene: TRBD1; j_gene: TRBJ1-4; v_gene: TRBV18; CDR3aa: CASSPGTGPEKLFF
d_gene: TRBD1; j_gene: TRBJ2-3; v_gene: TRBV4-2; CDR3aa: CASSQDPLDRGRTDTQYF
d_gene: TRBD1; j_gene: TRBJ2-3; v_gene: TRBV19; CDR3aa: CASSRGTGKTSTDTQYF
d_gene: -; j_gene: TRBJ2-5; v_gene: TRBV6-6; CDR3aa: CASSYPPRETQYF
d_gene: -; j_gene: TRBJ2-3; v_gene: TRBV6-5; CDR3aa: CASSYRGRGTDTQYF
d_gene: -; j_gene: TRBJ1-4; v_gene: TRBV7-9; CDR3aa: CASSRGAIGEKLFF
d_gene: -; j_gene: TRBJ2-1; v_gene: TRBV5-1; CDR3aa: CASSLGGYEQFF
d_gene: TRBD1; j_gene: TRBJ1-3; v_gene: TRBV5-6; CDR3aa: CASSLWDRFGNTIYF
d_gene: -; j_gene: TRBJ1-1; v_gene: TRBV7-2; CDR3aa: CASSLGSGGAFF
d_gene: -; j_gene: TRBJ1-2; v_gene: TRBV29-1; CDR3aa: CSVEDPSRYGYTF
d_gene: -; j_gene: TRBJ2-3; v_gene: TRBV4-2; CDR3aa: CASSQEVLAGSTDTQYF
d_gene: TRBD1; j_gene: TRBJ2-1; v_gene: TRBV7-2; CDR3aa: CASSPATGRAFF
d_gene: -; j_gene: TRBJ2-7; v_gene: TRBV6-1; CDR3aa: CASLGQNYEQYF
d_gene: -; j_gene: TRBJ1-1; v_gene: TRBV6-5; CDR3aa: CASSRGDTEAFF
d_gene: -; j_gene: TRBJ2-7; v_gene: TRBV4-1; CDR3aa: CASSFGDRAVYEQYF
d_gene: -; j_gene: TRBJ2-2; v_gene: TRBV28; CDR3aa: CASSFLAGELFF
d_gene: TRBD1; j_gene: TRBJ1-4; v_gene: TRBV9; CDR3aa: CASSTRDRGSATNEKLFF
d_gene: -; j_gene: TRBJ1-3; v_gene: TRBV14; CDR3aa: CASSQVGGISGNTIYF
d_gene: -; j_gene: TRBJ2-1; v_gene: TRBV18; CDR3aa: CASSPTGVGASNEQFF
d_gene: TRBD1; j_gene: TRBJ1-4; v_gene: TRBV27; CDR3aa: CASSYSNRGGEKLFF
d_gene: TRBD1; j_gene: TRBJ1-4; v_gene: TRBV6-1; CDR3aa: CASSMTGLNEKLFF
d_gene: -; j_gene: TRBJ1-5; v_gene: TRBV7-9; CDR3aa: CASSLGHGTFNQPQHF
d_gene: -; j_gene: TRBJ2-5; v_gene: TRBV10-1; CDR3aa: CASSGGRQETQYF
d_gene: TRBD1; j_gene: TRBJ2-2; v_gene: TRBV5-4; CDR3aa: CASSRPTGGTGELFF
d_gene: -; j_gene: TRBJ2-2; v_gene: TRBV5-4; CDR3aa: CASSLGAPTNTGELFF
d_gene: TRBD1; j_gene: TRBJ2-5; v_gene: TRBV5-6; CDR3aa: CASSTDRAETQYF
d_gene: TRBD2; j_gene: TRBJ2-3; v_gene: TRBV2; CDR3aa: CASKTPRRLAGGLSTDTQYF
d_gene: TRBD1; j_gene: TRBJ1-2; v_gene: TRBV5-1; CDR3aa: CASSLVGGGDYGYTF
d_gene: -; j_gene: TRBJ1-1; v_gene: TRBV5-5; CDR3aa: CASSLQGPQLLNTEAFF
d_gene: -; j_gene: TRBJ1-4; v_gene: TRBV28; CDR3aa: CASSRRGATNEKLFF
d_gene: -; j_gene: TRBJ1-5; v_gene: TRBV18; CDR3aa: CASSPTGLPLNSNQPQHF
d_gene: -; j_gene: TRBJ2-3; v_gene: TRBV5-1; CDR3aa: CASSPPGLDTDTQYF
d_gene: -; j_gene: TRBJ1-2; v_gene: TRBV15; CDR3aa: CATSRDPGNYGYTF
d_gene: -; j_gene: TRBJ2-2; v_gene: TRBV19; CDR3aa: CASSIGGQSTGELFF
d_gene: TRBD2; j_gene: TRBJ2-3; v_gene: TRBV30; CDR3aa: CAWTPLAGGLGTDTQYF
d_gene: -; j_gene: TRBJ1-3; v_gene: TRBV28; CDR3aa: CASSSAGSAGNTIYF
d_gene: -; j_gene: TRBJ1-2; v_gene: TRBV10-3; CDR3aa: CAISESMGPGYTF
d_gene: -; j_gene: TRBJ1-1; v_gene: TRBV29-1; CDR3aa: CSPHMRTTYTEAFF
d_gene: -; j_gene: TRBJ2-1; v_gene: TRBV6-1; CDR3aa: CASSELGQNNEQFF
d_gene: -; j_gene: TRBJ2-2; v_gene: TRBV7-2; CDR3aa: CASSWMLGGANTGELFF
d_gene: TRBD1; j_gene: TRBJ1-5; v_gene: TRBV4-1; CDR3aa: CASSHPGGTGVNQPQHF
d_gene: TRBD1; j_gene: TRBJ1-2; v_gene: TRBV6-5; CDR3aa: CASSYPGTGGNGYTF
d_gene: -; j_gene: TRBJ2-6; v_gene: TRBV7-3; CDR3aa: CASSLDYSGANVLTF